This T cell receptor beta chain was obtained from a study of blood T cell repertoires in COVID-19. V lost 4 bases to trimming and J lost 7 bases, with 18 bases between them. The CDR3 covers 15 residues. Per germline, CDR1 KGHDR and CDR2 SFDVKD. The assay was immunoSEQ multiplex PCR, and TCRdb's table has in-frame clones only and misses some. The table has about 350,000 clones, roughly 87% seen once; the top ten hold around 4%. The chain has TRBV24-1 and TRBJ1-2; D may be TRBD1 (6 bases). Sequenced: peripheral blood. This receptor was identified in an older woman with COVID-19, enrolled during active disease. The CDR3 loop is CATSDQQGPAGGYTF. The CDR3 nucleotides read TGTGCCACCAGTGACCAACAGGGCCCTGCTGGTGGCTACACCTTC.